These 22 T cell receptor beta chains were all obtained from the same sample, sequenced in a study of monozygotic twins with inflammatory bowel disease. TCRdb re-called the 5' RACE reads, yielding one record per CDR3 amino acid sequence without DNA. This table lists approximately 330,000 distinct CDR3 sequences. Sequencing used blood. Source of these receptors: a human donor with ulcerative colitis or Crohn's disease, or a healthy co-twin of an affected twin (not recorded which).

The rearrangement joins TRBV12-3 or TRBV12-4 to TRBJ2-2; TCRdb indicates TRBD1, and absent DNA this call remains unverified. This CDR3 contains 15 residues. The CDR3 region is CASSPPGGITGELFF.

This chain links TRBV7-8 with TRBJ2-7; the D call from TCRdb, TRBD1, cannot be confirmed without DNA. This CDR3 region has 17 residues. Germline CDR1 and CDR2: SGHVS and FQNEAQ. The CDR3 sequence is CASSLASGTGDTYEQYF.

V is TRBV2 and J is TRBJ1-2; TCRdb lists TRBD1, though no DNA is available to test this call. The germline CDR1 and CDR2 sequences are SNHLY and FYNNEI. The CDR3 extends over 16 amino acids. The CDR3 protein is CASTNDRDILSYGYTF.

The chain recombines TRBV11-2 with TRBJ1-6; TCRdb gives TRBD1 as the D gene, but with no DNA this cannot be confirmed. Germline assignment: CDR1 SGHAT and CDR2 FQNNGV. The CDR3 runs 16 residues. The CDR3 protein is CASSSEAQGRHSPLHF. Together with reference TRBV11-2 and TRBJ1-6, the CDR3 gives the full variable domain: EAGVAQSPRYKIIEKRQSVAFWCNPISGHATLYWYQQILGQGPKLLIQFQNNGVVDDSQLPKDRFSAERLKGVDSTLKIQPAKLEDSAVYLCASSSEAQGRHSPLHFGNGTRLTVT.

The CDR3 here is CASSRAAGGSSYNEQFF. This chain uses TRBV11-2 with TRBJ2-1; TCRdb outputs TRBD2, but without DNA this stays unchecked. This CDR3 spans 17 amino acids. CDR1 SGHAT and CDR2 FQNNGV come from the germline V gene.

The chain couples TRBV20-1 to TRBJ2-3; TCRdb outputs TRBD1, but without DNA this stays unchecked. Germline CDR1 DFQATT, CDR2 SNEGSKA (reference sequence). The CDR3 runs 15 residues. The CDR3 sequence: CSAPPRDRGTDTQYF.

The rearrangement joins TRBV7-2 to TRBJ1-5. The V gene's germline CDR1 is SGHTA and CDR2 FQGNSA. The CDR3 is 14 residues long. The CDR3 spells CASSFLGGNQPQHF.

The genes are TRBV11-2 and TRBJ2-1; the D call of TRBD1 rests on TCRdb alone, since no DNA is present to check it. The CDR3 is 15 amino acids. Germline values: CDR1 SGHAT, CDR2 FQNNGV. The CDR3 spells CASSFLSGPGREQFF. The full variable domain, rest sourced from reference TRBV11-2 and TRBJ2-1, is EAGVAQSPRYKIIEKRQSVAFWCNPISGHATLYWYQQILGQGPKLLIQFQNNGVVDDSQLPKDRFSAERLKGVDSTLKIQPAKLEDSAVYLCASSFLSGPGREQFFGPGTRLTVL.

This chain links TRBV28 with TRBJ1-5; the D call of TRBD1 rests on TCRdb alone, since no DNA is present to check it. The germline V gene has CDR1 MDHEN and CDR2 SYDVKM. The CDR3 contains 14 residues. CDR3 protein: CASSLKGRNQPQHF. The entire variable domain, with the rest obtained from reference TRBV28 and TRBJ1-5, is as follows: DVKVTQSSRYLVKRTGEKVFLECVQDMDHENMFWYRQDPGLGLRLIYFSYDVKMKEKGDIPEGYSVSREKKERFSLILESASTNQTSMYLCASSLKGRNQPQHFGDGTRLSIL.

The genes are TRBV28 and TRBJ1-2; TCRdb's D gene call, TRBD1, goes unchecked for lack of DNA. The CDR3 contains 14 residues. The germline V gene encodes CDR1 MDHEN and CDR2 SYDVKM. The CDR3 reads CASKGGYTNYDYTF.

This chain joins TRBV5-1 and TRBJ2-2; TCRdb picks TRBD2, but there is no DNA to check that call. CDR3 length equals 14 residues. Germline CDR1 is SGHRS and CDR2 is YFSETQ. The CDR3 region is CASSFQREDGELFF.

The V call is TRBV12-3 or TRBV12-4, the J call TRBJ2-1; with no DNA, the TCRdb D assignment of TRBD1 cannot be verified. The CDR3 length is 12 residues. The CDR3 protein is CASSATGNEQFF.

This chain connects TRBV30 to TRBJ2-1; TCRdb outputs TRBD2, but without DNA this stays unchecked. Germline V gene data show CDR1 as GTSNPN and CDR2 as SVGIG (reference sequence). This CDR3 comprises 12 residues. The CDR3: CAWTRGGYEQFF.

CDR3 protein: CSALGQGGMKTNEKLFF. This chain connects TRBV20-1 to TRBJ1-4. The germline gives CDR1 DFQATT, CDR2 SNEGSKA (reference sequence). The CDR3 covers 17 residues.

The rearrangement links TRBV12-3 or TRBV12-4 to TRBJ2-7; TCRdb indicates TRBD1, and absent DNA this call remains unverified. The CDR3 has 13 amino acids. CDR3 protein: CASRSTGNYEQYF.

The V call is TRBV20-1, the J call TRBJ2-1; TCRdb proposes TRBD2, but this gene call is untestable without DNA. The germline V gene has CDR1 DFQATT and CDR2 SNEGSKA (reference sequence). CDR3 length: 13 residues. CDR3: CSARGTSKNEQFF.

The CDR3 here is CAAGWTAGYTF. The genes are TRBV27 and TRBJ1-2. This CDR3 is built from 11 residues. Looked up from germline, CDR1 is MNHEY and CDR2 is SMNVEV (reference sequence).

This rearrangement joins TRBV18 to TRBJ2-3; as DNA is missing, the TRBD1 call by TCRdb cannot be tested. Germline V gene lookup returns CDR1 KGHSH and CDR2 LQKENI. The CDR3 is 15 amino acids. The CDR3 is CASTRTRGLQDTQYF.

CDR3 region: CASSQDWTAISNEQFF. The chain links TRBV4-3 to TRBJ2-1; TCRdb returns TRBD1, unconfirmable since there is no DNA. The germline V gene encodes CDR1 LGHNA and CDR2 YSLEER. The CDR3 totals 16 residues.

V usage is TRBV4-3 and J usage is TRBJ1-6; no DNA is available, so the TRBD1 call from TCRdb remains unchecked. This CDR3 has 14 residues. CDR1 and CDR2 from the germline V gene are LGHNA and YSLEER. CDR3 in amino acids: CASSQWRGRSPLHF.

V and J are TRBV5-6 and TRBJ2-3; with no DNA, the TCRdb D assignment of TRBD2 cannot be verified. The CDR3 extends over 17 amino acids. CDR1 is SGHDT and CDR2 is YYEEEE in the germline V gene. The CDR3 region is CASSFKTSGDGTDTQYF.

The CDR3 reads CSARGTGGTLNTEAFF. The chain combines TRBV20-1 with TRBJ1-1; TCRdb's D call of TRBD1 is untestable without DNA. The CDR3 spans 16 residues. Germline V gene sequence: CDR1 DFQATT, CDR2 SNEGSKA (reference sequence).